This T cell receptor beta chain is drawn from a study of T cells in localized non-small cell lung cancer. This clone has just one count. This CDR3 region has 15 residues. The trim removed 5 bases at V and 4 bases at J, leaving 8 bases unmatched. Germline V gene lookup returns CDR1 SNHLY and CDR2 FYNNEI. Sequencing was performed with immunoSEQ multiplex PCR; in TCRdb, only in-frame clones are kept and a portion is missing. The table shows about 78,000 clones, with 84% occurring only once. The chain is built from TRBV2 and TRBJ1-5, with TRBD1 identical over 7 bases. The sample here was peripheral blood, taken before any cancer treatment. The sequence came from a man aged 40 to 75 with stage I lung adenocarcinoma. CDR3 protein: CASSLMTGTNQPQHF. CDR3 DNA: TGTGCCAGCAGTTTGATGACAGGGACTAATCAGCCCCAGCATTTT.